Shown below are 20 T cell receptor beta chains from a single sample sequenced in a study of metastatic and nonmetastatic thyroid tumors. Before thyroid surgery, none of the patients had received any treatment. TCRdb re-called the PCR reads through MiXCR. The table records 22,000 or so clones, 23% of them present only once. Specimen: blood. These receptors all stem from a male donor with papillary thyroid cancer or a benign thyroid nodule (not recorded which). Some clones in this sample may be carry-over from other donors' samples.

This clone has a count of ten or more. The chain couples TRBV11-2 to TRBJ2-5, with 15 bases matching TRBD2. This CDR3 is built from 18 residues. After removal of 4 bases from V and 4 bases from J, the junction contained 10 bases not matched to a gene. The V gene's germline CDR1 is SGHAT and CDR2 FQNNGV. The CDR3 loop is CASSSGGLAGGVGETQYF. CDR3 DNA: TGTGCCAGCAGCTCGGGGGGACTAGCGGGAGGTGTTGGAGAGACCCAGTACTTC.

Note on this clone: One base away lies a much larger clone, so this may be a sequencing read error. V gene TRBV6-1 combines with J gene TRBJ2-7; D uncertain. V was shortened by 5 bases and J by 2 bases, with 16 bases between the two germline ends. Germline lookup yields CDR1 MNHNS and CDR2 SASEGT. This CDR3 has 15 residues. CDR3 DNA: TGTGCCAGCAGTCCTGACTTTGCAGCTACCTACGAGCAGTACTTC. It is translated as CASSPDFAATYEQYF.

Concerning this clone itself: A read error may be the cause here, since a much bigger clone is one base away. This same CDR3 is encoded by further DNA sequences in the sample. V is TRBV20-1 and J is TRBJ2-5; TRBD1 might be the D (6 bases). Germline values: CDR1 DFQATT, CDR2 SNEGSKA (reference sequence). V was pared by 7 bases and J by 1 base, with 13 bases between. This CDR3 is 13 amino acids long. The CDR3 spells CSGNTGSQETQYF. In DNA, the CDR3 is TGCAGTGGCAATACAGGGAGCCAAGAGACCCAGTACTTC.

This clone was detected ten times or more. The CDR3 region has the DNA TGTGCCAGCAGTTACTCAAGTTTAGGGCGCGGGAGTGGGTCCTACGAGCAGTACTTC. It is translated as CASSYSSLGRGSGSYEQYF. The rearrangement joins TRBV6-6 to TRBJ2-7; 7 nucleotides line up with TRBD2. Germline CDR1 is MNHNY and CDR2 is SVGAGI (reference sequence). After removal of 0 bases from V and 1 base from J, the junction contained 15 bases not matched to a gene. The CDR3 extends over 19 amino acids.

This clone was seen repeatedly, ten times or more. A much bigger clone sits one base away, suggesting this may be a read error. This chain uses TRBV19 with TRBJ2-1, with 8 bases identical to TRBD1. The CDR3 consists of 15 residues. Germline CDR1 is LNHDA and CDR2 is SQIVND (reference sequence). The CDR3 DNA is TGTGCCAGTAGTAATCAGGGGGCTCGGTACAATGGGCAGTTCTTC. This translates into CASSNQGARYNGQFF.

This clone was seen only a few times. DNA of the CDR3: TGTGCCAGCAGTGCATGGGCGGGAGCCCCTTCCAACGAGCAGTACTTC. Its translation is CASSAWAGAPSNEQYF. The chain has TRBV6-1 and TRBJ2-7, with 7 bases aligning to TRBD2. Germline V gene sequence: CDR1 MNHNS, CDR2 SASEGT. The CDR3 runs 16 residues. Trimming took 4 bases from V and 5 from J; bases not matched to a gene: 14.

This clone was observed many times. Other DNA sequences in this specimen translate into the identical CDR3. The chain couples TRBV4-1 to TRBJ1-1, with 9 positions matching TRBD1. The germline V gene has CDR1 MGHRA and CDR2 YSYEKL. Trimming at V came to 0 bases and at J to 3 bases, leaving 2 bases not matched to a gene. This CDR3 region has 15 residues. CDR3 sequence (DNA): TGCGCCAGCAGCCAAGAAGGGACAGGGTACACTGAAGCTTTCTTT. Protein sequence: CASSQEGTGYTEAFF.

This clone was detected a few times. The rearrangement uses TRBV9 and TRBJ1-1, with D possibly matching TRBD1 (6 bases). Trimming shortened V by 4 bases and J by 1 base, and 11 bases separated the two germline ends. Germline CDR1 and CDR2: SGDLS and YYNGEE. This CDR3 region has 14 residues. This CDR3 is CASSPWTANTEAFF. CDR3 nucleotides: TGTGCCAGCAGCCCATGGACAGCGAACACTGAAGCTTTCTTT.

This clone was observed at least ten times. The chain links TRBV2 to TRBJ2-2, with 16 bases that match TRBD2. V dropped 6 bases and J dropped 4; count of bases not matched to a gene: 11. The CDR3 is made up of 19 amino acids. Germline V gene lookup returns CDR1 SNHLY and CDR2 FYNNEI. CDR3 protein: CASSHGTSGRALGTGELFF. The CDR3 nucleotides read TGTGCCAGCAGCCACGGGACTAGCGGGAGGGCCCTGGGCACCGGGGAGCTGTTTTTT.

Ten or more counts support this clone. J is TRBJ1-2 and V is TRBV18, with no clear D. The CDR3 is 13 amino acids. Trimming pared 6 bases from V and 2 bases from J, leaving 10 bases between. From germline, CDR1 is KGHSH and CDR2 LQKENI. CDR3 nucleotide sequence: TGTGCCAGCTCCCGGGCAGAAAACTATGGCTACACCTTC. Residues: CASSRAENYGYTF. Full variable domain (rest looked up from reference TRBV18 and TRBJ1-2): NAGVMQNPRHLVRRRGQEARLRCSPMKGHSHVYWYRQLPEEGLKFMVYLQKENIIDESGMPKERFSAEFPKEGPSILRIQQVVRGDSAAYFCASSRAENYGYTFGSGTRLTVV.

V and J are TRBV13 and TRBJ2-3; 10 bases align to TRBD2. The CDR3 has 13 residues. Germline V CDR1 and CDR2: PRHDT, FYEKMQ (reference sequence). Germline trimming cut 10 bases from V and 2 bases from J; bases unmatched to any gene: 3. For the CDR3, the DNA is TGTGCCATGGGACTAGCGAACACAGATACGCAGTATTTT. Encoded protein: CAMGLANTDTQYF.

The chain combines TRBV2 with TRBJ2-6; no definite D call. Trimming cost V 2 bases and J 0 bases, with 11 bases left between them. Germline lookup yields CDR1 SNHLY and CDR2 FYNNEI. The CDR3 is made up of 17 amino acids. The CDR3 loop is CASSEWSGFSGANVLTF. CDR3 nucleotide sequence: TGTGCCAGCAGTGAATGGTCTGGGTTCTCTGGGGCCAACGTCCTGACTTTC.

CDR3 residues: CASSDKAGGPDTQYF. In DNA, the CDR3 is TGTGCCAGCAGTGATAAGGCGGGAGGGCCAGATACGCAGTATTTT. The J gene is TRBJ2-3, the V gene TRBV6-1; TRBD2 aligns across 9 bases. Germline trimming cut 3 bases from V and 4 bases from J; bases unmatched to any gene: 5. This CDR3 region has 15 residues. Germline CDR1 and CDR2: MNHNS and SASEGT.

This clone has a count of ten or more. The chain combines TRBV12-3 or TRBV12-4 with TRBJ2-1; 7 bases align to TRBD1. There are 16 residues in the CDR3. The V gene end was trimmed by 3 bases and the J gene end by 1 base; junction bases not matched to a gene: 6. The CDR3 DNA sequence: TGTGCCAGCAGTTTCGGGGACAGTGTATCCTACAATGAGCAGTTCTTC. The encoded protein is CASSFGDSVSYNEQFF.

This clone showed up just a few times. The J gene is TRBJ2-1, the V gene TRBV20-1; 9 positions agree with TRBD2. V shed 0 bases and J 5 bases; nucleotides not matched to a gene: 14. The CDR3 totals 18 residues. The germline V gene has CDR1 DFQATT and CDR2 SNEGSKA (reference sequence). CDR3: CSARDPGGSGRIDNEQFF. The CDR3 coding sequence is TGCAGTGCTAGAGACCCCGGAGGTAGCGGGAGAATCGACAATGAGCAGTTCTTC.

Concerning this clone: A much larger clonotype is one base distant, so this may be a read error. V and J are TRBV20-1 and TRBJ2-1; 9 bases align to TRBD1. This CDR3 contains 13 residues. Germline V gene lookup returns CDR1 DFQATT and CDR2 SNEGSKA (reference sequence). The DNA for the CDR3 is TGCAGTGATAGAGAGCAAGGACAGGGGACACAGTTCTTC. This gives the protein CSDREQGQGTQFF.

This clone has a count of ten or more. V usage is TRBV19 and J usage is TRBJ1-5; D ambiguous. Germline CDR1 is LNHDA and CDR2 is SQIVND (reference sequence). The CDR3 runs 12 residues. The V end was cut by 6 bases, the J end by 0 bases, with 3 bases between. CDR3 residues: CASRDSNQPQHF. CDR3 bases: TGTGCCAGTAGGGATAGCAATCAGCCCCAGCATTTT.

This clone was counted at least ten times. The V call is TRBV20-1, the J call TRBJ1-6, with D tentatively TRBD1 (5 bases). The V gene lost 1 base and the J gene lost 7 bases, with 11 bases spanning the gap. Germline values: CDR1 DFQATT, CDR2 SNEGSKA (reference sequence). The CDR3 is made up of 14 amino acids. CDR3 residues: CSARGGRENSPLHF. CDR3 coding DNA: TGCAGTGCTAGAGGAGGCAGGGAGAATTCACCCCTCCACTTT.

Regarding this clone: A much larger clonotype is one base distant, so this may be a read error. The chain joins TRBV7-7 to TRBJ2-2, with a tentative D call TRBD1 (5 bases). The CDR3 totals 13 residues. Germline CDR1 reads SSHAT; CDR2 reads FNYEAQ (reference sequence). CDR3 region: CASRPQVSGELFF. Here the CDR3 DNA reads TGTGCTAGCAGGCCACAGGTCTCCGGGGAGCTGTTTTTT.

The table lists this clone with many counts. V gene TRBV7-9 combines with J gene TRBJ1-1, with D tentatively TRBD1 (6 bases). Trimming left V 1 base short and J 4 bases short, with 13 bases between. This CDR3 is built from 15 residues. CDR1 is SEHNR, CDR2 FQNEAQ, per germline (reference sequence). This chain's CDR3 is CASSLVAGASTEAFF. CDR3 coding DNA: TGTGCCAGCAGCTTAGTCGCGGGGGCGAGCACTGAAGCTTTCTTT.